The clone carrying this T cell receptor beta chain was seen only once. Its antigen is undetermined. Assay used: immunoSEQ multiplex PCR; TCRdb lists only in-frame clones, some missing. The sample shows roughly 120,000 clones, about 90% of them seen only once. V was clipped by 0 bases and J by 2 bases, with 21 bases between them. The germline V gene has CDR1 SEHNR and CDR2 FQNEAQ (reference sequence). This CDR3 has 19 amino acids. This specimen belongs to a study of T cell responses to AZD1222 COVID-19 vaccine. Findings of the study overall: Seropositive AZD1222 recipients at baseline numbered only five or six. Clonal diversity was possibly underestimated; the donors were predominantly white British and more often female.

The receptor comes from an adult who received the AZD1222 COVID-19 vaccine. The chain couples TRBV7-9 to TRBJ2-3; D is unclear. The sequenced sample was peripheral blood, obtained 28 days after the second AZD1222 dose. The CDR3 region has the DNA TGTGCCAGCAGCTTAGCCATCCCCCGGGCGAGTTGGGACACAGATACGCAGTATTTT. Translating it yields CASSLAIPRASWDTDTQYF.